These 7 T cell receptor beta chains originate from one sample sequenced in a study of CD8+CD57+ T cells in acquired aplastic anemia. Sequencing was done on patients that had shown CD8+CD57+ cell expansion by flow cytometry. The template used for profiling TCR beta VDJ and CDR3 was genomic DNA. TCRdb called the reads again in MiXCR, with one record for every CDR3 protein. The sample contains 200,000 to 250,000 distinct CDR3 sequences, roughly 45% of which appear only once. The specimen was sorted CD4+, CD8+, or CD8+CD57+ T cells (not recorded which) from PBMCs. These TCRs come from a human donor with aplastic anemia.

The rearrangement links TRBV2 to TRBJ1-4; weak D call: TRBD1 (5 bases). The V and J ends lost 4 bases and 0 bases respectively, with 18 bases between them. The CDR3 is made up of 18 amino acids. Germline V gene sequence: CDR1 SNHLY, CDR2 FYNNEI. The CDR3 DNA follows: TGTGCCAGCAGTGGCAGGGAGGTATTAGTTGCAACTAATGAAAAACTGTTTTTT. Its translation is CASSGREVLVATNEKLFF.

This sequence joins TRBV29-1 and TRBJ1-1; possible D gene TRBD1, 6 bases. The germline CDR1 and CDR2 sequences are SQVTM and ANQGSEA. The ends were cut back, 7 bases at V and 0 bases at J, with 18 bases in the middle. CDR3 length: 15 amino acids. CDR3: CSARRRGAMNTEAFF. DNA of the CDR3: TGCAGCGCCAGGAGAAGGGGGGCGATGAACACTGAAGCTTTCTTT.

This clonotype was seen a single time. The CDR3, as DNA: TGTGCCAGCAGCCAAGAATCGGGGCGGGCCGGGGAGCTGTTTTTT. It specifies CASSQESGRAGELFF. This sequence joins TRBV4-2 and TRBJ2-2; D is possibly TRBD1 or TRBD2 (5 bases each). The V and J ends lost 0 bases and 6 bases respectively, with 11 bases between them. The CDR3 runs to 15 residues. CDR1 LGHNA and CDR2 YNFKEQ come from the germline V gene.

This clonotype was recorded at least ten times. The chain employs TRBV9 and TRBJ2-3; perhaps D is TRBD1 or TRBD2 (5 bases each). Germline values: CDR1 SGDLS, CDR2 YYNGEE. Trimming took 3 bases from V and 2 from J, leaving 13 bases between them. The length of the CDR3 is 15 residues. The CDR3 reads CASSAGPLSTDTQYF. Written as DNA, the CDR3 is TGTGCCAGCAGCGCGGGGCCCCTCTCCACAGATACGCAGTATTTT.

This clonotype occurred many times. The genes are TRBV5-1 and TRBJ1-6, with D possibly TRBD1 on 5 matching bases. The CDR3 is 15 amino acids. The ends were cut back, 4 bases at V and 7 bases at J, with 15 bases in the middle. The germline CDR1 and CDR2 sequences are SGHRS and YFSETQ. The CDR3 loop reads CASSHEDGGNSPLHF. In DNA form, the CDR3 reads TGCGCCAGCAGCCATGAAGACGGGGGGAATTCACCCCTCCACTTT. The full variable domain, rest sourced from reference TRBV5-1 and TRBJ1-6, is KAGVTQTPRYLIKTRGQQVTLSCSPISGHRSVSWYQQTPGQGLQFLFEYFSETQRNKGNFPGRFSGRQFSNSRSEMNVSTLELGDSALYLCASSHEDGGNSPLHFGNGTRLTVT.

This clonotype was found many times. In nucleotides, the CDR3 is TGTGCCAGCAACATCGACAGGGCCTTACGACGCGGCGGGGAGCTGTTTTTT. Protein product: CASNIDRALRRGGELFF. V gene TRBV7-8 combines with J gene TRBJ2-2, with TRBD1 matching over 7 bases. CDR3 length equals 17 residues. With 7 bases clipped from V and 7 bases from J, the junction kept 18 bases outside the gene matches. Germline CDR1 reads SGHVS; CDR2 reads FQNEAQ.

The chain links TRBV2 to TRBJ1-1; a weak D match, TRBD1 (6 bases). The V and J ends lost 8 bases and 4 bases respectively, with 23 bases between them. Germline CDR1 is SNHLY and CDR2 is FYNNEI. The CDR3 has 16 residues. The CDR3 loop reads CASLGSRGPTGTEAFF. CDR3 coding DNA: TGTGCCAGCTTGGGTTCCAGGGGTCCGACAGGCACTGAAGCTTTCTTT.